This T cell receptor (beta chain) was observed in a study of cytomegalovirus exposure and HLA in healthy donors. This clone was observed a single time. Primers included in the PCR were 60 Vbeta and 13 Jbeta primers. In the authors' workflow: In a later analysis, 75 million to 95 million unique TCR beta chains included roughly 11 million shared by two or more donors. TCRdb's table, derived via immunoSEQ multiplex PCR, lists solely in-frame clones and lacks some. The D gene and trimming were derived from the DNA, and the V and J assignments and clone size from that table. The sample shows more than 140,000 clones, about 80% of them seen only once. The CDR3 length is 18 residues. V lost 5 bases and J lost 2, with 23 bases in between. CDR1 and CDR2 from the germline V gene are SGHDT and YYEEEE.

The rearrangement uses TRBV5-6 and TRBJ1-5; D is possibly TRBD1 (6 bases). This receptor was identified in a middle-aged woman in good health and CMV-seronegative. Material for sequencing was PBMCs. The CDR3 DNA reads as TGTGCCAGCAGATACCGACCGGGACACCCGGTGGGCAATCAGCCCCAGCATTTT. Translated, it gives CASRYRPGHPVGNQPQHF.